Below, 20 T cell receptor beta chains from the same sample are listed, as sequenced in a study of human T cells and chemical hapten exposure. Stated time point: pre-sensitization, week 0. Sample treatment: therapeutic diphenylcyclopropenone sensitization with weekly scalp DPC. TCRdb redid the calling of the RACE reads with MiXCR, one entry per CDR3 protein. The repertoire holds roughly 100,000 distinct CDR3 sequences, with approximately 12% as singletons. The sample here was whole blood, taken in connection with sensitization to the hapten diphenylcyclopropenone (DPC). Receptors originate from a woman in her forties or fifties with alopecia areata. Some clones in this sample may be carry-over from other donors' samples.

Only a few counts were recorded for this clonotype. CDR3 nucleotide sequence: TGTGCCAGCAGTTACCAACAGGTTGGGACTGAAGCTTTCTTT. Translation: CASSYQQVGTEAFF. V gene TRBV6-2 or TRBV6-3 combines with J gene TRBJ1-1; D is possibly TRBD1 (5 bases). V was cut by 2 bases and J by 5 bases, with 12 bases left in between. The CDR3 is 14 amino acids. From germline, CDR1 is MNHEY and CDR2 SVGEGT.

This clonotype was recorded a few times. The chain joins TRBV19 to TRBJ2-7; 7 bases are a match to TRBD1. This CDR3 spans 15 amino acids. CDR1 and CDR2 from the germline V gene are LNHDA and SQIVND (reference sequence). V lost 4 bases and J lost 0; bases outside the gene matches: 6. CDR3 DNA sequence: TGTGCCAGTAGTACCTCGACAGGGAGCTCCTACGAGCAGTACTTC. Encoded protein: CASSTSTGSSYEQYF.

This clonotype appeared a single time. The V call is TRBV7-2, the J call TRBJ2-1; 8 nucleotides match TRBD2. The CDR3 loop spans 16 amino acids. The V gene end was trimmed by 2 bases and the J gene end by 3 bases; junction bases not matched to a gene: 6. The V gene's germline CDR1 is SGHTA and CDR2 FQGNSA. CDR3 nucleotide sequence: TGTGCCAGCAGCTTACGATCGGGGGGGCTCTACAATGAGCAGTTCTTC. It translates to CASSLRSGGLYNEQFF.

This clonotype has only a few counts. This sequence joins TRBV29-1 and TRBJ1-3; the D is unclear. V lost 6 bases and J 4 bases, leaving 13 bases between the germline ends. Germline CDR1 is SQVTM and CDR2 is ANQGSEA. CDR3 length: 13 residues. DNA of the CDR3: TGCAGCGTCGTACGTGGGTCGGGAAACACCATATATTTT. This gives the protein CSVVRGSGNTIYF.

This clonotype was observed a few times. The CDR3 coding sequence is TGTGCCAGCAGGTTCCGACAGGGTCGCTACGAGCAGTACTTC. It yields the protein CASRFRQGRYEQYF. V gene TRBV13 combines with J gene TRBJ2-7; 7 nucleotides align to TRBD1. CDR3 length: 14 residues. Germline loops: CDR1 PRHDT, CDR2 FYEKMQ (reference sequence). V gave up 6 bases and J gave up 3 bases; unmatched junction bases: 8.

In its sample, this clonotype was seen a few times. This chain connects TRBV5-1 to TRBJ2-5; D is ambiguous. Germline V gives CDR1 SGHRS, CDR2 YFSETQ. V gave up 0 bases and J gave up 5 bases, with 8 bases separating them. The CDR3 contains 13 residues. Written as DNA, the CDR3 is TGCGCCAGCAGCTTGGAGTACTGGGAGACCCAGTACTTC. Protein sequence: CASSLEYWETQYF. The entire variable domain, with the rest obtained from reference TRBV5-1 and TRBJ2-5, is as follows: KAGVTQTPRYLIKTRGQQVTLSCSPISGHRSVSWYQQTPGQGLQFLFEYFSETQRNKGNFPGRFSGRQFSNSRSEMNVSTLELGDSALYLCASSLEYWETQYFGPGTRLLVL.

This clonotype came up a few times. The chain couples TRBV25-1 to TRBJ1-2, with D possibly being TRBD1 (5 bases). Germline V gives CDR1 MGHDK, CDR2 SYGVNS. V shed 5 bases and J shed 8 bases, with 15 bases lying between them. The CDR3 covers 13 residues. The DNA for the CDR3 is TGTGCCAGCAGTTTCCCTCTGGCAGGGGGCTACACCTTC. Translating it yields CASSFPLAGGYTF.

As DNA, the CDR3 is TGTGCCATAGACAGGGGGACCGGGGAGCTGTTTTTT. Residues: CAIDRGTGELFF. J is TRBJ2-2 and V is TRBV10-3; 9 bases align to TRBD1. The CDR3 totals 12 residues. Germline V gene lookup returns CDR1 ENHRY and CDR2 SYGVKD. V shed 9 bases, J shed 5 bases, and the junction held 1 base outside the gene matches.

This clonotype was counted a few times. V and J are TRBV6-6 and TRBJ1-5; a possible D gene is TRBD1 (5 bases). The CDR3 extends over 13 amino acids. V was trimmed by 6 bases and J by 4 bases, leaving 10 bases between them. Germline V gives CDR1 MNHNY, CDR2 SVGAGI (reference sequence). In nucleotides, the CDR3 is TGTGCCAGCAGAAAAGAGGGGAATCAGCCCCAGCATTTT. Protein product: CASRKEGNQPQHF.

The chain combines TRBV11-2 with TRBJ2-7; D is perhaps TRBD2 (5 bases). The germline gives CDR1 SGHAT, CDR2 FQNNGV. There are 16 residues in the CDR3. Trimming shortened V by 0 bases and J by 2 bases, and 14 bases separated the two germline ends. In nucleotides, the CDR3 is TGTGCCAGCAGCTTAGAAGGAGTCAGCGGCACCTACGAGCAGTACTTC. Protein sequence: CASSLEGVSGTYEQYF.

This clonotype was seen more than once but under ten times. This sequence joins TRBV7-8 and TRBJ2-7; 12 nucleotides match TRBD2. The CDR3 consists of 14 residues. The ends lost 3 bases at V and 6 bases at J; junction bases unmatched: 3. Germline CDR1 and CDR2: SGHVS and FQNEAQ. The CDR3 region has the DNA TGTGCCAGCAGCTTGACGGGACTAGCGGGCGAGCAGTACTTC. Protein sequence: CASSLTGLAGEQYF.

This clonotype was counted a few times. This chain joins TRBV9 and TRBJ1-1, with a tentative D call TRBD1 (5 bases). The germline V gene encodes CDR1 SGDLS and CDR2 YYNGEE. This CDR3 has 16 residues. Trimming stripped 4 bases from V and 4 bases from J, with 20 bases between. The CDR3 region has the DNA TGTGCCAGCAGCTCAACAGAACGGGGGTTTGGCACTGAAGCTTTCTTT. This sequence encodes CASSSTERGFGTEAFF.

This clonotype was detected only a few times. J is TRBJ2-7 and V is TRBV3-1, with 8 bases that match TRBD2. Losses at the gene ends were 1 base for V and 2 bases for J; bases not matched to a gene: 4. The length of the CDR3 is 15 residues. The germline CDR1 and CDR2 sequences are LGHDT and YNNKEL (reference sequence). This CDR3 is CASSQGTSGAYEQYF. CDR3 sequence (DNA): TGTGCCAGCAGCCAAGGAACTAGCGGAGCCTACGAGCAGTACTTC.

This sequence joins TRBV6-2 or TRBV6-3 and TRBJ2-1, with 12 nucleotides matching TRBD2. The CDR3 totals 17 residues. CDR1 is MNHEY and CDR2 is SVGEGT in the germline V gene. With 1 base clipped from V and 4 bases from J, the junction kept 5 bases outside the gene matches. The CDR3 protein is CASSYLLGLAGYNEQFF. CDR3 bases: TGTGCCAGCAGTTACTTACTAGGACTAGCGGGATACAATGAGCAGTTCTTC.

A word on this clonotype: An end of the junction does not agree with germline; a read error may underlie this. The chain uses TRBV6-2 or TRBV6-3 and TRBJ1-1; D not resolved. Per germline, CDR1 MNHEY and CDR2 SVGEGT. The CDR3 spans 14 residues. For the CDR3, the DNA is TGTGCCAGCAGTTACTCGGCCGGGAACGCTGAAGCTTTCTTT. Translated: CASSYSAGNAEAFF.

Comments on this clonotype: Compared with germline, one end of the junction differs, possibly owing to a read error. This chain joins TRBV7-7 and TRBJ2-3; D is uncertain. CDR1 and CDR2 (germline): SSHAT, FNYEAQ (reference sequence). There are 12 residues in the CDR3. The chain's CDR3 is CASSFDGHTQYF. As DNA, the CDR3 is TGTGCTAGCAGCTTCGACGGGCATACGCAGTATTTT.

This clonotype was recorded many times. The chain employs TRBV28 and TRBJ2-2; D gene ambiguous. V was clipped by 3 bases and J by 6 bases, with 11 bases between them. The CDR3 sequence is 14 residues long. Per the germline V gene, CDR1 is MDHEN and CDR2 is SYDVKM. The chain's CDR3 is CASSFLGLAGELFF. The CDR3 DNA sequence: TGTGCCAGCAGTTTTCTGGGGTTAGCCGGGGAGCTGTTTTTT.

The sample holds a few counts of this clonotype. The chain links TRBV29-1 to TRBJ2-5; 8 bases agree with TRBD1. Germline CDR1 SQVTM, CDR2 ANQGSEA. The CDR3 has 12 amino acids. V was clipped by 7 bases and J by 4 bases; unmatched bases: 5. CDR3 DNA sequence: TGCAGCGGACAGGGGCTTGTAGAGACCCAGTACTTC. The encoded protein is CSGQGLVETQYF.

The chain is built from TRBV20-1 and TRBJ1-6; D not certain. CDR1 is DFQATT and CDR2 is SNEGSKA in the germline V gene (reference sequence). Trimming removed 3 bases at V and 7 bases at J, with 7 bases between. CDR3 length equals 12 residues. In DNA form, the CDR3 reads TGCAGTGCTAGGCGTCAGAATTCACCCCTCCACTTT. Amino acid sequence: CSARRQNSPLHF.

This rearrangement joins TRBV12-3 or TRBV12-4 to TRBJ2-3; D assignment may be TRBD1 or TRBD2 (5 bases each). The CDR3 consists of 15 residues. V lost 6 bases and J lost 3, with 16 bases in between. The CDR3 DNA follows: TGTGCCAGCAGCGCCGGGGCGAGGGGAACAGATACGCAGTATTTT. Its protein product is CASSAGARGTDTQYF.